The source of this T cell receptor (beta chain) is a study of shared clonotypes between healthy human individuals (TCRdb year 2020). About the full investigation: The cohort included three men and a couple of women between 18 and 49 years of age. For each donor, CD4 naive and CD4 memory were each run on three plates, CD8 naive on two plates, and CD8 memory on one plate. To increase sequencing depth and limit assay-specific biases, TCR repertoire library preparation and sequencing were carried out by different laboratories using diverse techniques. Each donor's leukapheresis produced roughly between about 0.8 and 10 billion PBMCs. Blood TCR repertoires of a handful of healthy adults were deeply sequenced to estimate repertoire size and the extent of clonotype sharing between individuals.

Concerning this clone: The antigen it recognizes is unknown. Base qualities are not at hand, and no much larger clone is one base apart.

CD8 naive samples were obtained by positive selection for CCR7 among CD45RO-negative cells, yielding a CD45RA+CCR7+ population from which TemRA cells were excluded. The donors were healthy, HIV-negative adults with no recently reported acute infections or vaccinations. Every donor was a Caucasian adult living in Nashville, Tennessee, USA. Blood was obtained by leukapheresis, after which PBMCs were separated by Ficoll-Histopaque density gradient centrifugation and cryopreserved in liquid nitrogen vapor phase. Analytical flow cytometry was used to check the purity and quantity of every magnetically sorted T cell population. Genomic DNA was isolated from each sorted fraction and quantified by UV absorbance on a Nanodrop 2000c. General findings and caveats noted by the study authors: Estimated clonotype richness was generally larger for naive than for memory subsets. Sharing across four donors was observed for approximately 4.6% of naive CD4, less than 4% of naive CD8, over 2% of memory CD4, and roughly 0.43% of memory CD8 clonotypes. Pairwise subsampling led to the expectation that sequencing depth would affect the degree of clonotype sharing among donors. Even with the large sequencing depth, rarefaction of the sorted-subset datasets indicated that sequencing was incomplete. Compared with non-shared clonotypes, the clonotypes found in all four sorted-subset donors had higher generation probabilities. The genetic and exposure-history diversity represented was limited by the small number of donors. Only blood was sampled, and tissue TCR repertoires likely differ from those in blood.

TCR CDR3 regions were amplified from genomic DNA by multiplex PCR using the deep immunoSEQ assay. Extracted genomic DNA from each cell subset was distributed evenly across all wells of several immunoSEQ 96-well plates, and each plate was treated as a replicate. For sorted subsets, around 200 ng genomic DNA, equal to about 30,000 T cell genomes, was loaded into each replicate PCR. The purified libraries were quantified using a Qubit 3.0 fluorometer, sized with a Bioanalyzer 2100, and then quantified again using the KAPA Library Quantification kit. Every immunoSEQ 96-well plate was sequenced on a separate single-read 150-cycle Illumina NextSeq 550 flow cell. As for the authors' bioinformatics: Because the immunoSEQ output held only junctional sequences and lacked quality scores, the filtering could not match the filtering applied to full-length reads. To assign V/J genes and CDR3, sequences were annotated using PyIR, a Python wrapper for IgBLAST v1.9, with IMGT germline references. Any read was removed if the V/J assignment was weak (E-value above 1e-6), the CDR3 was missing, or the read contained stop codons, out-of-frame junctions, or ambiguous translated residues. V3J clonotypes were defined as sequences sharing the same inferred V gene, J gene, and CDR3 amino acid sequence. To compute the percentage overlap between repertoires, the number of shared unique clonotypes was divided by the size of the smaller repertoire. Repertoire richness was assessed with RTK rarefaction, the Chao1 estimator, and Recon v2.1 estimates of unobserved clonotypes. For all TCRbeta clonotypes obtained by the gDNA method from several donors, generation probabilities were computed with OLGA. TCRdb stores this immuneACCESS table with in-frame sequences only. Part of the clones is absent; in the studies checked, under half of the shortfall reflects unresolved V genes, and no reason is known for the rest. The D gene and trimming were derived from the DNA, and the V and J assignments and clone size from that table. This sample gives roughly 2.1 million clones in total; just over 90% of them show up just once. Jointly, the top ten make up 1.5% to 2% of the sample.

The CDR3, from cysteine to phenylalanine, totals 14 residues. Only the CDR3 part of the read is kept: 42 bases, read in frame from the first base. Via the germline V gene (reference sequence), CDR1 is SEHNR and CDR2 FQNEAQ. Here V drops 2 bases and J drops 2 bases, and the junction holds 2 bases not matched to any gene. The source is a man between 18 and 29 years old in good health. Some clones in this sample may be carry-over from other donors' samples. Material: naive CD8+ T cells from PBMCs. Reading the label with the study, this specimen's cell subset or site is: CD45RA+CCR7+. The chain is assembled from TRBV7-9 and TRBJ2-5; 7 junctional bases match TRBD1. CDR3 loop: CASSLTGVQETQYF. The DNA is TGTGCCAGCAGCTTAACAGGGGTACAAGAGACCCAGTACTTC.